This paragraph covers one T cell receptor beta chain sequence. Its target is unknown. PCR used 60 Vbeta primers and 13 Jbeta primers. This table comes from immunoSEQ multiplex PCR, and its TCRdb copy is limited to in-frame clones, with some not included. The data show around 150,000 clones, about 80% seen once. This sample was taken from a study of cytomegalovirus exposure and HLA in healthy donors. Study context: Across a few hundred genotyped donors, just over 80% landed in the Caucasian-associated ancestry cluster. Study results and limitations: Researchers counted around 180 TCR beta chains as cytomegalovirus-associated.

This CDR3 has 17 residues. The V gene end was trimmed by 0 bases and the J gene end by 7 bases; junction bases not matched to a gene: 9. CDR1 and CDR2 from the germline V gene are SGHRS and YFSETQ. The sequence derives from a man aged 30 to 39 in good health and CMV-seropositive. What was sequenced was PBMCs. The genes are TRBV5-1 and TRBJ2-1; 11 positions agree with TRBD2. CDR3 protein: CASSLGSGRASGNEQFF. Here the CDR3 DNA reads TGCGCCAGCAGCTTGGGTAGCGGGAGGGCCTCTGGGAATGAGCAGTTCTTC.